This T cell receptor beta chain was observed in a study of blood T cell repertoires in COVID-19. In the study overall: Samples taken during acute and convalescent COVID-19 were collected in the United States, Italy and Spain.

Original methodology: Reference gene primer amplification yielded estimated nucleated cell counts. Clones were read by immunoSEQ multiplex PCR, and TCRdb kept only the in-frame ones, dropping some. V and J calls plus clone size are reproduced from that table; the DNA served to infer D and trimming. The data show about 190,000 clones, roughly 89% seen once. Trimming stripped 4 bases from V and 2 bases from J, with 22 bases between. Germline lookup yields CDR1 SGHDT and CDR2 YYEEEE. This CDR3 is built from 19 residues. Source material: peripheral blood. The chain recombines TRBV5-6 with TRBJ2-6; tentative D call: TRBD2 (7 bases). The receptor was isolated from a man aged 45 to 65 with acute or convalescent COVID-19. CDR3 coding DNA: TGTGCCAGCAGCCCGGTGGGGGGGCCCAAAGCCCCTGGGGCCAACGTCCTGACTTTC. This translates into CASSPVGGPKAPGANVLTF.